The 14 T cell receptor beta chains below were found in one sample sequenced in a study of CD8 T cells in acute hepatitis C reinfection. The time point was: naive CD8 control sorted from an acute-time-point sample. Here immunoSEQ multiplex PCR was the method, and the copy in TCRdb shows in-frame clones only, minus some. The sample records approximately 39,000 clones, roughly 89% being singletons. The sample taken for sequencing was naive CD8+ T cells from PBMCs. The source of these receptors is a man in his thirties or forties with chronic hepatitis C.

J is TRBJ1-3 and V is TRBV15, with D unclear. This CDR3 has 15 amino acids. Looked up from germline, CDR1 is LNHNV and CDR2 is YYDKDF (reference sequence). Deletions cut 0 bases from V and 0 bases from J, with 6 bases between. The chain's CDR3 is CATSRDRYSGNTIYF. CDR3 nucleotides: TGTGCCACCAGCAGAGATCGGTACTCTGGAAACACCATATATTTT.

V and J are TRBV19 and TRBJ2-5; no clear D gene. Per the germline V gene, CDR1 is LNHDA and CDR2 is SQIVND (reference sequence). The CDR3 has 11 residues. V shed 4 bases and J shed 1 base, with 1 base lying between them. As DNA, the CDR3 is TGTGCCAGTAGTAGCCAAGAGACCCAGTACTTC. Protein product: CASSSQETQYF.

This chain joins TRBV4-1 and TRBJ1-2, with 9 bases fitting TRBD1. The CDR3 extends over 14 amino acids. The J segment lost 4 bases and the V segment lost 4 bases, leaving 4 bases of the junction unmatched. CDR1 is MGHRA, CDR2 YSYEKL, per germline. The CDR3 sequence is CASSPTGGIYGYTF. CDR3 in DNA: TGCGCCAGCAGCCCGACAGGGGGAATCTATGGCTACACCTTC.

J is TRBJ2-1 and V is TRBV5-4, with D perhaps TRBD1 (7 bases). V lost 4 bases to trimming and J lost 10 bases, with 12 bases between them. This CDR3 is 12 amino acids long. Germline V gene sequence: CDR1 SGHNT, CDR2 YYREEE (reference sequence). DNA of the CDR3: TGTGCCAGCAGCCGCGGGACAGACGAGCAGTTCTTC. Its translation: CASSRGTDEQFF.

To note about this clone: The sample has other DNA sequences that encode this CDR3 too. V is TRBV5-4 and J is TRBJ2-7; perhaps TRBD1 as D (5 bases). This CDR3 contains 13 residues. The V gene lost 1 base and the J gene lost 5 bases, with 10 bases spanning the gap. The germline V gene encodes CDR1 SGHNT and CDR2 YYREEE (reference sequence). This CDR3 is CASSLLDSHEQYF. The CDR3 bases are TGTGCCAGCAGCTTGTTAGACAGCCACGAGCAGTACTTC.

The chain uses TRBV28 and TRBJ2-3, with 12 bases lining up with TRBD2. CDR3 length equals 16 residues. The J segment lost 3 bases and the V segment lost 5 bases, leaving 6 bases of the junction unmatched. Per the germline V gene, CDR1 is MDHEN and CDR2 is SYDVKM. DNA of the CDR3: TGTGCCAGCAGTCGTCGACTAGCGGGAGATACAGATACGCAGTATTTT. Encoded protein: CASSRRLAGDTDTQYF.

This clone turned up a few times. The chain joins TRBV27 to TRBJ1-1, with D hard to call. The CDR3 sequence is 11 residues long. V lost 10 bases, J lost 7 bases, and 13 bases lay in between. Germline loops: CDR1 MNHEY, CDR2 SMNVEV (reference sequence). CDR3 loop: CAIRAGNEAFF. The CDR3 DNA is TGTGCCATAAGGGCAGGCAATGAAGCTTTCTTT.

The chain combines TRBV7-3 with TRBJ2-1; 8 bases agree with TRBD1. The CDR3 is made up of 16 amino acids. Per the germline V gene, CDR1 is SGHTA and CDR2 is FQGTGA. After removal of 5 bases from V and 8 bases from J, the junction contained 14 bases not matched to a gene. The DNA of the CDR3 is TGTGCCAGCAGCCTCCCGGCAGGGGGCGGTCGGGATGAGCAGTTCTTC. It codes for CASSLPAGGGRDEQFF.

The rearrangement joins TRBV19 to TRBJ2-1; D is unresolved. V lost 3 bases to trimming and J lost 6 bases, with 3 bases between them. CDR3 size: 11 residues. CDR1 is LNHDA, CDR2 SQIVND, per germline (reference sequence). This CDR3 is CASSIANEQFF. CDR3 bases: TGTGCCAGTAGTATCGCCAATGAGCAGTTCTTC.

The CDR3 nucleotides are TGTGCCAGTAGTTTCAGACAGGGTTATCAGCCCCAGCATTTT. Its protein product is CASSFRQGYQPQHF. This chain connects TRBV19 to TRBJ1-5; 7 positions agree with TRBD1. The CDR3 runs 14 residues. Germline-derived CDR1 and CDR2 are LNHDA and SQIVND (reference sequence). V gave up 5 bases and J gave up 5 bases; unmatched junction bases: 6.

V and J are TRBV6-5 and TRBJ2-2; D unresolved. The germline V gene has CDR1 MNHEY and CDR2 SVGAGI. This CDR3 has 11 residues. Deletions cut 4 bases from V and 7 bases from J, with 4 bases between. This CDR3 reads CASSSGGELFF. DNA of the CDR3: TGTGCCAGCAGTTCAGGCGGGGAGCTGTTTTTT.

The V and J genes are TRBV4-1 and TRBJ2-3; TRBD1 agrees at 8 bases. V was clipped by 6 bases and J by 2 bases; unmatched bases: 7. There are 15 residues in the CDR3. Germline V lookup: CDR1 MGHRA, CDR2 YSYEKL. The CDR3 bases are TGCGCCAGCAGACTAGGACAGGGCAACACAGATACGCAGTATTTT. This encodes CASRLGQGNTDTQYF.

The chain carries TRBV5-4 and TRBJ1-4; weak D call: TRBD1 (6 bases). The ends were cut back, 0 bases at V and 6 bases at J, with 9 bases in the middle. CDR3 length: 14 residues. CDR1 and CDR2 (germline): SGHNT, YYREEE (reference sequence). The CDR3 bases are TGTGCCAGCAGCTTGGGGGGGGCAGATGAAAAACTGTTTTTT. It is translated as CASSLGGADEKLFF.

The J gene is TRBJ2-1, the V gene TRBV5-1; the match to TRBD1 covers 7 bases. CDR1 and CDR2 (germline): SGHRS, YFSETQ. Losses at the gene ends were 0 bases for V and 2 bases for J; bases not matched to a gene: 2. The CDR3 has 15 amino acids. The CDR3 DNA sequence: TGCGCCAGCAGCTTGGACAGGGGCGCCTACAATGAGCAGTTCTTC. It yields the protein CASSLDRGAYNEQFF.